One and the same sample provided the 21 T cell receptor beta chains below, sequenced in a study of cytomegalovirus exposure and HLA in healthy donors. Method: immunoSEQ multiplex PCR; TCRdb's copy keeps in-frame clones and lacks some. The data show tens of thousands of clones, approximately 91% seen once. The sequenced sample consisted of PBMCs. The origin of the receptors is a man in his thirties or forties in good health and CMV-seronegative.

This chain connects TRBV18 to TRBJ2-1; 11 bases line up with TRBD2. This CDR3 contains 15 residues. Germline-derived CDR1 and CDR2 are KGHSH and LQKENI. J was trimmed by 5 bases and V by 6 bases; bases with no gene match: 6. The CDR3 DNA follows: TGTGCCAGCTCCCCCGGGACTAGCGGCGACAATGAGCAGTTCTTC. Translation: CASSPGTSGDNEQFF. Full variable domain (missing parts from reference TRBV18 and TRBJ2-1): NAGVMQNPRHLVRRRGQEARLRCSPMKGHSHVYWYRQLPEEGLKFMVYLQKENIIDESGMPKERFSAEFPKEGPSILRIQQVVRGDSAAYFCASSPGTSGDNEQFFGPGTRLTVL.

The J gene is TRBJ1-1, the V gene TRBV28; TRBD1 matches at 10 bases. CDR3 length: 13 residues. V lost 7 bases and J lost 9; bases outside the gene matches: 8. Germline CDR1 reads MDHEN; CDR2 reads SYDVKM. CDR3: CASKGTGAVQAFF. CDR3 coding DNA: TGTGCCAGCAAAGGGACAGGGGCGGTTCAAGCTTTCTTT.

The chain recombines TRBV2 with TRBJ2-3; 7 bases align to TRBD2. The CDR3 contains 16 residues. Germline V CDR1 and CDR2: SNHLY, FYNNEI. V shed 7 bases and J 0 bases; nucleotides not matched to a gene: 10. This chain's CDR3 is CASMIGEGSSTDTQYF. The CDR3 DNA reads TGTGCCAGCATGATTGGGGAGGGCTCTAGCACAGATACGCAGTATTTT.

This sequence joins TRBV27 and TRBJ2-1; 10 bases line up with TRBD1. The CDR3 is 17 residues long. Per the germline V gene, CDR1 is MNHEY and CDR2 is SMNVEV (reference sequence). The ends lost 3 bases at V and 4 bases at J; junction bases unmatched: 9. As DNA, the CDR3 is TGTGCCAGCAGTTTGAAGGGGACAGGGGTGATATACAATGAGCAGTTCTTC. It encodes CASSLKGTGVIYNEQFF.

This chain joins TRBV7-6 and TRBJ1-2; a weak D match, TRBD1 (5 bases). Trimming cost V 4 bases and J 5 bases, with 14 bases left between them. The CDR3 consists of 14 residues. Germline CDR1 and CDR2: SGHVS and FNYEAQ. CDR3 sequence: CASSSPDSRYGYTF. The CDR3 DNA reads TGTGCCAGCAGCTCACCCGACAGCCGATATGGCTACACCTTC.

The chain combines TRBV15 with TRBJ2-2, with 13 bases lining up with TRBD2. Germline V CDR1 and CDR2: LNHNV, YYDKDF (reference sequence). This CDR3 region has 16 residues. After removal of 3 bases from V and 6 bases from J, the junction contained 4 bases not matched to a gene. CDR3 sequence (DNA): TGTGCCACCAGCAGCGGACTAGCGGGAGTAGCCGGGGAGCTGTTTTTT. It translates to CATSSGLAGVAGELFF.

The rearrangement uses TRBV5-1 and TRBJ2-2, with 8 bases fitting TRBD2. Per germline, CDR1 SGHRS and CDR2 YFSETQ. V was pared by 2 bases and J by 0 bases, with 12 bases of the junction left unmatched. This CDR3 contains 19 residues. The CDR3 protein is CASSFSASGYLTNTGELFF. In DNA, the CDR3 is TGCGCCAGCAGCTTTTCGGCTAGCGGGTATTTAACGAACACCGGGGAGCTGTTTTTT.

The chain joins TRBV28 to TRBJ2-3; 8 nucleotides agree with TRBD2. The germline V gene encodes CDR1 MDHEN and CDR2 SYDVKM. The V and J ends lost 8 bases and 2 bases, in that order; junction bases with no gene match: 15. The CDR3 is 17 amino acids. DNA of the CDR3: TGTGCCAGCTCGACCCCGTTAGGACTAGCAGACACAGATACGCAGTATTTT. As protein: CASSTPLGLADTDTQYF.

The V call is TRBV6-4, the J call TRBJ1-1; the D gene is possibly TRBD1 (5 bases). This CDR3 is 13 amino acids long. With 4 bases removed from V and 4 bases from J, the gap between germline ends came to 10 bases. CDR1 is MRHNA and CDR2 is SNTAGT in the germline V gene. The CDR3 DNA follows: TGTGCCAGCAGTGTGTGGAGGGGCACTGAAGCTTTCTTT. Translated: CASSVWRGTEAFF.

V gene TRBV27 combines with J gene TRBJ1-5; 9 bases line up with TRBD1. The germline V gene has CDR1 MNHEY and CDR2 SMNVEV (reference sequence). This CDR3 has 17 amino acids. The CDR3 region has the DNA TGTCCCGTTGGACCGGGACAGGGACCTTATGACAATCAGCCCCAGCATTTT. Its protein is CPVGPGQGPYDNQPQHF.

Ten or more counts support this clone. This chain's CDR3 is CASSEGDSSYEQYF. The CDR3 DNA reads TGTGCCAGCAGTGAAGGGGACAGCTCCTACGAGCAGTACTTC. The V and J genes are TRBV6-1 and TRBJ2-7, with 7 nucleotides matching TRBD1. V dropped 1 base and J dropped 0; count of bases not matched to a gene: 0. CDR3 size: 14 residues. The germline CDR1 and CDR2 sequences are MNHNS and SASEGT.

The J gene is TRBJ2-2, the V gene TRBV18; 8 bases align to TRBD2. V lost 0 bases, J lost 6 bases, and 6 bases stayed unmatched. The germline V gene encodes CDR1 KGHSH and CDR2 LQKENI. The CDR3 has 16 residues. The CDR3: CASSPPPGLVAGELFF. The CDR3 DNA follows: TGTGCCAGCTCACCACCCCCGGGACTAGTGGCCGGGGAGCTGTTTTTT.

The chain employs TRBV19 and TRBJ1-3, with D possibly being TRBD1 (6 bases). The CDR3 extends over 15 amino acids. CDR1 and CDR2 from the germline V gene are LNHDA and SQIVND (reference sequence). The V gene lost 2 bases and the J gene lost 0 bases, with 8 bases spanning the gap. For the CDR3, the DNA is TGTGCCAGTAGTATAACCAGGGGCTCTGGAAACACCATATATTTT. Translating gives CASSITRGSGNTIYF.

The chain employs TRBV28 and TRBJ2-7; a possible D gene is TRBD2 (7 bases). The V end was cut by 3 bases, the J end by 7 bases, with 22 bases between. Per germline, CDR1 MDHEN and CDR2 SYDVKM. The CDR3 covers 16 residues. The CDR3 sequence: CASSLGAGALIGEQYF. Written as DNA, the CDR3 is TGTGCCAGCAGTTTGGGGGCGGGAGCCCTCATAGGAGAGCAGTACTTC. The full variable domain, with the rest looked up from reference TRBV28 and TRBJ2-7, is DVKVTQSSRYLVKRTGEKVFLECVQDMDHENMFWYRQDPGLGLRLIYFSYDVKMKEKGDIPEGYSVSREKKERFSLILESASTNQTSMYLCASSLGAGALIGEQYFGPGTRLTVT.

The V and J genes are TRBV6-6 and TRBJ1-2; no clear D gene. With 6 bases removed from V and 7 bases from J, the gap between germline ends came to 21 bases. CDR1 and CDR2 (germline): MNHNY, SVGAGI (reference sequence). This CDR3 contains 15 residues. CDR3 protein: CASSSGGRYGTGYTF. For the CDR3, the DNA is TGTGCCAGCAGCTCCGGCGGGCGGTACGGAACTGGCTACACCTTC.

The chain links TRBV6-6 to TRBJ1-2, with 7 bases fitting TRBD1. The CDR3 covers 14 residues. Per germline, CDR1 MNHNY and CDR2 SVGAGI (reference sequence). V shed 5 bases, J shed 8 bases, and the junction held 11 bases outside the gene matches. CDR3 in amino acids: CASSNPGTDGGYTF. The DNA of the CDR3 is TGTGCCAGCAGTAACCCCGGGACAGATGGGGGCTACACCTTC.

This clone is a singleton in its sample. The chain carries TRBV5-1 and TRBJ2-3; TRBD2 matches at 14 bases. Germline V gene sequence: CDR1 SGHRS, CDR2 YFSETQ. The CDR3 contains 18 residues. The V segment lost 4 bases and the J segment 1 base; nucleotides outside the gene matches: 8. The CDR3 reads CASSVRLAGGLGTDTQYF. DNA of the CDR3: TGCGCCAGCAGCGTCCGACTAGCGGGGGGGCTTGGCACAGATACGCAGTATTTT.

The rearrangement uses TRBV7-8 and TRBJ2-3; TRBD1 aligns across 9 bases. The V segment lost 1 base and the J segment 7 bases; nucleotides outside the gene matches: 3. This CDR3 is 14 amino acids long. Germline assignment: CDR1 SGHVS and CDR2 FQNEAQ. The CDR3 loop reads CASSLEQGANTQYF. CDR3 nucleotides: TGTGCCAGCAGCTTAGAACAGGGGGCTAATACGCAGTATTTT.

This chain uses TRBV5-5 with TRBJ1-4; D is possibly TRBD1 (5 bases). CDR1 SGHKS and CDR2 YYEKEE come from the germline V gene (reference sequence). Trimming cost V 0 bases and J 3 bases, with 9 bases left between them. The CDR3 runs 15 residues. The CDR3 DNA reads TGTGCCAGCAGCTTGGGACGGGGGGCTAATGAAAAACTGTTTTTT. It encodes CASSLGRGANEKLFF.

The chain recombines TRBV5-1 with TRBJ2-3, with a weak D call TRBD2 (5 bases). Looked up from germline, CDR1 is SGHRS and CDR2 is YFSETQ. The CDR3 spans 13 residues. V was pared by 4 bases and J by 4 bases, with 10 bases between. The CDR3 DNA sequence: TGCGCCAGCAGCCCAAGGACTGCAGATACGCAGTATTTT. Its protein product is CASSPRTADTQYF.

This chain connects TRBV7-2 to TRBJ1-3; perhaps TRBD1 as D (5 bases). The CDR3 runs to 17 residues. V was cut by 5 bases and J by 1 base, with 18 bases left in between. Germline assignment: CDR1 SGHTA and CDR2 FQGNSA. CDR3 nucleotide sequence: TGTGCCAGCAGCCCTGCCTCCAGGGTACGATCTGGAAACACCATATATTTT. It is translated as CASSPASRVRSGNTIYF.